The TCR beta chain under discussion was sequenced for a study of tissue T cells after allogeneic stem cell transplantation. Only in-frame clones appear in the TCRdb table, and some are missing; sequencing was by immunoSEQ multiplex PCR. The sample includes more than 2,500 clones, 35% to 50% of them seen just once. Documented time point: mouse harvest day 14 after allogeneic transplant. Each mouse received 10^7 T-cell-depleted marrow cells plus 10^6 splenic CD5+ T cells by tail vein. Tissues came from B6→BALB/c major-mismatch GVHD mice at day 7 or 14. In regard to this clone: Its antigen is unknown. Mouse germline and gene names are used.

Study findings and constraints: Across patients, clones rarely overlapped, yet motif clusters were shared tissue-specifically. Anatomically similar tissues had similar TCR repertoires within each patient. Which tissue TCRs were alloreactive or antigen-specific was not determined. Some clones might be persisting host cells.

The specimen was lymph node tissue. The TCR sequence derives from a female BALB/c mouse given C57BL/6 T cells with graft-versus-host disease after an allogeneic hematopoietic cell transplant.

CDR3 DNA, as far as it was read: TGTGCCAGCAGTCTGCCAGGGGGTAACTCCGACTACACC. This codes for CASSLPGGNSDYT. The entire CDR3 reads CASSLPGGNSDYTF. The rearrangement joins TRBV26 to TRBJ1-2, with TRBD1 matching 7 bases. The CDR3 is cut off 1 residue early in the read; its end comes from the germline J gene. V dropped 2 bases and J dropped 2; count of bases not matched to a gene: 2. Germline loops: CDR1 KGHPV, CDR2 FQNQEV (reference sequence). This CDR3 region has 14 residues. The whole variable domain, filled in from reference TRBV26 and TRBJ1-2, reads NSKVIQTPRYLVKGQGQKAKMRCIPEKGHPVVFWYQQNKNNEFKFLINFQNQEVLQQIDMTEKRFSAECPSNSPCSLEIQSSEAGDSALYLCASSLPGGNSDYTFGSGTRLLVI.